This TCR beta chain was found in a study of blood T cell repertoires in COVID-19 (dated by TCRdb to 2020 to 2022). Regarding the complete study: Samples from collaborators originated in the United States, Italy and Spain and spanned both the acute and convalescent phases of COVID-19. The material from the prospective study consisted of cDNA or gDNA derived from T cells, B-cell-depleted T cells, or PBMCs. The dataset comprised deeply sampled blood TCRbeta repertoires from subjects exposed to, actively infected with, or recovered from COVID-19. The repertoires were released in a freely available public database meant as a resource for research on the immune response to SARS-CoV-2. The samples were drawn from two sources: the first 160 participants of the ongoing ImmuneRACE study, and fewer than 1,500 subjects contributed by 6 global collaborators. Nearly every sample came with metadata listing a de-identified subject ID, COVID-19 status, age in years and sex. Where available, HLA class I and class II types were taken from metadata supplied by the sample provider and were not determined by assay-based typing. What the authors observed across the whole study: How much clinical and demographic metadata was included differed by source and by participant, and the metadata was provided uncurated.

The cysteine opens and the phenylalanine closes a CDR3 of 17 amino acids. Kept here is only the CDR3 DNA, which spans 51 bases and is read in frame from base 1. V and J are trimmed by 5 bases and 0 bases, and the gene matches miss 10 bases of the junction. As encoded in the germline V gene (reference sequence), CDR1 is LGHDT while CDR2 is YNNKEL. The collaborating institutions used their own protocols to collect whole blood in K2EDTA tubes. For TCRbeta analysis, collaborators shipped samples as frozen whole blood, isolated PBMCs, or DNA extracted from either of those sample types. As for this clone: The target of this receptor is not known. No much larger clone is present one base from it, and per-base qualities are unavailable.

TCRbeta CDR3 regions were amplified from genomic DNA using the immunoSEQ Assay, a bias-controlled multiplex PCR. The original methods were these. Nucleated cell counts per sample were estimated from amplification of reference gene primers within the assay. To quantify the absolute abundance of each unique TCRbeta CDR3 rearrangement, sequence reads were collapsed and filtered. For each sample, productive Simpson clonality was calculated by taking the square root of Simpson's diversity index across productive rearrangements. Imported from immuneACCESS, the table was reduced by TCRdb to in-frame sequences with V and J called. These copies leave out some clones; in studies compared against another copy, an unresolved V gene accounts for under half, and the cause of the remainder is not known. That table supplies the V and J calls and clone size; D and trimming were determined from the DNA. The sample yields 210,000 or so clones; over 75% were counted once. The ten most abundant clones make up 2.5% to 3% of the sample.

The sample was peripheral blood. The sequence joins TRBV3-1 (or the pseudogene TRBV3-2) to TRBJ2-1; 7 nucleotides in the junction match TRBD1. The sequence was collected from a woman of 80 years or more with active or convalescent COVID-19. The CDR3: CASSRRQQGSSYNEQFF. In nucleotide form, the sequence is TGTGCCAGCAGCAGGAGGCAACAGGGGAGCTCCTACAATGAGCAGTTCTTC.